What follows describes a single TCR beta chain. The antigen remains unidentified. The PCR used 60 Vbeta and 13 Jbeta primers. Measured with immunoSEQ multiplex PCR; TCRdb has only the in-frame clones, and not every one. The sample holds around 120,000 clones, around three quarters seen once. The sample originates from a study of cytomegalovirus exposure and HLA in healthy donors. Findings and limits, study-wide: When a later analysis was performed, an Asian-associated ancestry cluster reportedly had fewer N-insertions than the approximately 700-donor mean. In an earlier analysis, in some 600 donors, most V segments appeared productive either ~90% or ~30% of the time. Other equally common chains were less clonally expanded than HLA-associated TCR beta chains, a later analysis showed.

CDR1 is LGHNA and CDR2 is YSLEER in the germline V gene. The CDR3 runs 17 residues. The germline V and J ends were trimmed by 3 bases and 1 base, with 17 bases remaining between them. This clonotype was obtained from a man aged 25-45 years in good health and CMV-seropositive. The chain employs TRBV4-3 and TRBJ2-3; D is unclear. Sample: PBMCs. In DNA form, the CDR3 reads TGCGCCAGCAGCCAGGAGACTGGCCCACTGGGCACAGATACGCAGTATTTT. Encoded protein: CASSQETGPLGTDTQYF.